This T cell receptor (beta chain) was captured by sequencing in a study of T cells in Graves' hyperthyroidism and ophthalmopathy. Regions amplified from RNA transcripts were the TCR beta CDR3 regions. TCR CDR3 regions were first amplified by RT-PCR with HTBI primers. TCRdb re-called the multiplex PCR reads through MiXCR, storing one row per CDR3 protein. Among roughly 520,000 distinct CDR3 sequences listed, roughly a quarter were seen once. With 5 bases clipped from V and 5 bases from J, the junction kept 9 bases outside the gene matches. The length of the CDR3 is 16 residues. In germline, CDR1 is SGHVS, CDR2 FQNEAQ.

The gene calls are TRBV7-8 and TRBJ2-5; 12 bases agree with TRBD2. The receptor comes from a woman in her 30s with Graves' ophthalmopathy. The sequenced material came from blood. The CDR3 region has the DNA TGTGCCAGCAGCCACTCTAGCGGGGGGGCTCAGGAGACCCAGTACTTC. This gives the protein CASSHSSGGAQETQYF.